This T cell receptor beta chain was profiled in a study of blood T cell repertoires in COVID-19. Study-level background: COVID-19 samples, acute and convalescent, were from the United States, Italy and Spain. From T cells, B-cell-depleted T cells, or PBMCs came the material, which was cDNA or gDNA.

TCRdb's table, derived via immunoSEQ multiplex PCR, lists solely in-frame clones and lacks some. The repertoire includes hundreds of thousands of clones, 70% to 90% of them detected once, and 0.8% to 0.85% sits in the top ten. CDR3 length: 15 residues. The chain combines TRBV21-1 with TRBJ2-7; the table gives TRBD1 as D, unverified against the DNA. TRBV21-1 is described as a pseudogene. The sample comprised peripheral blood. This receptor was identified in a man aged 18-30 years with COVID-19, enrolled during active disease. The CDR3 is CASGGGQDTSYEQYF. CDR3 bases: TGTGCCAGCGGCGGGGGACAGGACACCTCCTACGAGCAGTACTTC.